The rows below give T cell receptor beta chains drawn from one sample of a study of OX40 agonist ivuxolimab in advanced cancers. Profiled with immunoSEQ multiplex PCR; TCRdb holds only in-frame clones, not every one. The table lists approximately 89,000 clones, roughly 93% of them singletons. The sample here was CD4+ or CD8+ T cells sorted from blood, taken in a trial of the OX40 agonist ivuxolimab. The receptors here all came from an adult with an advanced solid tumor such as melanoma, head and neck, liver or kidney cancer. The CDR3 runs from the conserved cysteine through the conserved F or W. Size tells how often a clone was seen (once, few, many) or the class of an expanded clone, and some rows leave it out.

clone_size v_call cdr3_aa
NA TRBV10-3 CAITNSGGLHEEAFF
NA TRBV12-2 CASRQFRGGRFNSPLHF
few TRBV28 CASSLAGRTDTQYF
NA TRBV9 CASSRGGSGTDTQYF
NA TRBV16 CASSLGVDGYTF
once TRBV6-6 CASRLGGTSTDTQYF
NA TRBV7-9 CASSLSGLAADTQYF
NA TRBV10-3 CAISPSGDHEQFF
NA TRBV6-6 CASRSSGDKNIQYF
NA TRBV27 CASSSRLVGEQFF
NA TRBV6-1 CASRFPGGTEAFF
NA TRBV18 CASSGSSGQETQYF
NA TRBV25-1 CASSELRVHEQYF
NA TRBV25-1 CASSDPTGESEKLFF
NA TRBV7-3 CASSLTAADTQYF
NA TRBV9 CASSAGTGGVEAFF
NA TRBV30 CAWNRGTSEAFF
NA TRBV4-2 CASSQVGGVNTDTQYF
NA TRBV27 CASRMSNKQGALLYEQYF
NA TRBV4-3 CASSQVDWSEKLFF
once TRBV9 CASSVDSFYNEQFF
once TRBV5-1 CASSLVGTNSYNEQFF
NA TRBV7-8 CASSGQGASGQPQHF
once TRBV6-5 CASKDLSNYGYTF
NA TRBV30 CAWSVTDTQYF
NA TRBV7-2 CASSLGGGTPPDTQYF
NA TRBV18 CASSLTQQGAGSYEQYF
NA TRBV30 CALSTQSDTEAFF
once TRBV5-1 CASSLVSGVTDTQYF
NA TRBV19 CATERQGGNYGYTF
NA TRBV15 CATSRGQGIRDYEQYF
NA TRBV6-4 CASSAGTGGWGETQYF
NA TRBV9 CASSVGSGQLLAKNIQYF
NA TRBV5-1 CASSRSGGPTYEQYF
NA TRBV5-1 CASSLEGLSYNEQFF
NA TRBV6-5 CASSPHIDSSYEQYF
once TRBV4-1 CASSQETVGQYF
NA TRBV18 CASSSIAGGPRNEQFF
NA TRBV6-5 CASSQAGTEAFF
NA TRBV20-1 CSASGSNIQYF
NA TRBV5-1 CASRGQANTDTQYF